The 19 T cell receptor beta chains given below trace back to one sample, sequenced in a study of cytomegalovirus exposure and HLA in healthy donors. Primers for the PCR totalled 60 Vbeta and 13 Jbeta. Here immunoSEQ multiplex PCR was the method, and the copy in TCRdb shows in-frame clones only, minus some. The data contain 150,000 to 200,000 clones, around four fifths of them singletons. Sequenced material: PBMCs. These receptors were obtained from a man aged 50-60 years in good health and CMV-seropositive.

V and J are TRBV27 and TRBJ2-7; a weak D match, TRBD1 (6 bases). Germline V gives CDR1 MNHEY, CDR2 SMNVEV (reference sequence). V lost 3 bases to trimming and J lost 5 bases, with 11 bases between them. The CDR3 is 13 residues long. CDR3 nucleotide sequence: TGTGCCAGCAGTTTTAGCAGGGGACACGAGCAGTACTTC. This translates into CASSFSRGHEQYF.

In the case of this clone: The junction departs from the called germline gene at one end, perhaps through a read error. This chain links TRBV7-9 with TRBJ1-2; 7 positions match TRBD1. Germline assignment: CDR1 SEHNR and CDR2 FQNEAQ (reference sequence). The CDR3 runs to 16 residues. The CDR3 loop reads CSSSPYVRDSNYGYTF. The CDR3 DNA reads TGTTCCAGCAGCCCTTACGTACGGGACAGCAACTATGGCTACACCTTC. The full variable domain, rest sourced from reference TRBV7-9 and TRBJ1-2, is DTGVSQNPRHKITKRGQNVTFRCDPISEHNRLYWYRQTLGQGPEFLTYFQNEAQLEKSRLLSDRFSAERPKGSFSTLEIQRTEQGDSAMYLCSSSPYVRDSNYGYTFGSGTRLTVV.

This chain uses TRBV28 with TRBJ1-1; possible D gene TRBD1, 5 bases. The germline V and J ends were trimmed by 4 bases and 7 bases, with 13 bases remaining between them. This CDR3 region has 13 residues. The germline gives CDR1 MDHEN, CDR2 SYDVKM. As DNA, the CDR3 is TGTGCCAGCAGTTCCATCATCACAGGTGAAGCTTTCTTT. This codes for CASSSIITGEAFF.

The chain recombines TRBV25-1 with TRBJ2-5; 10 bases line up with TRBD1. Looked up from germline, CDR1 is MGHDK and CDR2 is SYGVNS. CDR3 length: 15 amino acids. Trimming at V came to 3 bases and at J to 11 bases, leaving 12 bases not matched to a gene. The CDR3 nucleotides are TGTGCCAGCAGTGATGGGGGGACAGGGGTCGAGGAGCAGTACTTC. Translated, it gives CASSDGGTGVEEQYF.

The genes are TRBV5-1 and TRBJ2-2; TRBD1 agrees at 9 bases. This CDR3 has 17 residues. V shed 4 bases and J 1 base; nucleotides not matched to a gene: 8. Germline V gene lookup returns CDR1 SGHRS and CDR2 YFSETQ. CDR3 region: CASSLTGGLLNTGELFF. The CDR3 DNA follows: TGCGCCAGCAGCCTCACAGGGGGCCTCTTGAACACCGGGGAGCTGTTTTTT.

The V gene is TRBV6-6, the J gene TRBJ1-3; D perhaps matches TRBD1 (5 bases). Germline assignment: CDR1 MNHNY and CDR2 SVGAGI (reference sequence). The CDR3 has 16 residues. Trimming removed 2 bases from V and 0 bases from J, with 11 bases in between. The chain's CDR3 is CASSYAQGSSGNTIYF. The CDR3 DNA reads TGTGCCAGCAGTTACGCGCAGGGAAGCTCTGGAAACACCATATATTTT.

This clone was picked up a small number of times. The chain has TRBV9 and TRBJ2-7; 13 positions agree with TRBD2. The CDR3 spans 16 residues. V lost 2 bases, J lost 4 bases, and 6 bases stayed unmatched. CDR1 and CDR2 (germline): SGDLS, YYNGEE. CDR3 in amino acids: CASSVGTSGTRYEQYF. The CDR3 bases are TGTGCCAGCAGCGTTGGGACTAGCGGGACACGGTACGAGCAGTACTTC.

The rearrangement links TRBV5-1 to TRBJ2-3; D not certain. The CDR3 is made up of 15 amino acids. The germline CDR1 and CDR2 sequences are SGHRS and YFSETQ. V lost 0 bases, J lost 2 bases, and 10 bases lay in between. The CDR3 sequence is CASSLALAATDTQYF. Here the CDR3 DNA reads TGCGCCAGCAGCTTGGCCCTGGCCGCCACAGATACGCAGTATTTT.

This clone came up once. The CDR3 loop reads CASSLWHTQETQYF. Here the CDR3 DNA reads TGTGCCAGCAGCTTGTGGCATACCCAAGAGACCCAGTACTTC. V is TRBV5-6 and J is TRBJ2-5, with D unclear. Germline CDR1 is SGHDT and CDR2 is YYEEEE. There are 14 residues in the CDR3. Between the trimmed V and J ends, which lost 1 base and 1 base, there was a span of 8 bases.

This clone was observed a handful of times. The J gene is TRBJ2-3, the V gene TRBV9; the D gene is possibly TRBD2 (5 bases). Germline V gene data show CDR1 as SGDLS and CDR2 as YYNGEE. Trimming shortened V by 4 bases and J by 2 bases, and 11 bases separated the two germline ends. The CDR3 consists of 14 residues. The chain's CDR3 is CASSPGLLTDTQYF. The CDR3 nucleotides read TGTGCCAGCAGCCCCGGACTCCTCACAGATACGCAGTATTTT.

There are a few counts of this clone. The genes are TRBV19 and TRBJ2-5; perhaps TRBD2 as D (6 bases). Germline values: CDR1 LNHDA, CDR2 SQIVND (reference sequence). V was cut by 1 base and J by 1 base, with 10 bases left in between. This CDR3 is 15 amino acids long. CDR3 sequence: CASSIAGRGQETQYF. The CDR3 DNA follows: TGTGCCAGTAGTATAGCGGGGCGGGGCCAAGAGACCCAGTACTTC.

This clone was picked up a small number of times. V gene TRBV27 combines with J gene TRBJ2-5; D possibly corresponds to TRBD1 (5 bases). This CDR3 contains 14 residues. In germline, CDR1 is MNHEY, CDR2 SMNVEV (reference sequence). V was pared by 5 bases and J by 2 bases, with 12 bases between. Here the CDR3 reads CASSLRQFQETQYF. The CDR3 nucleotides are TGTGCCAGCAGTCTGAGACAGTTTCAAGAGACCCAGTACTTC.

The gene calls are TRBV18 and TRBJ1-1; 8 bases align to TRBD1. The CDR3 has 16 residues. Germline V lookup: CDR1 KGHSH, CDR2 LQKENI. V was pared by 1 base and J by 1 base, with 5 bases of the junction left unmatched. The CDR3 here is CASSPRPGQGNTEAFF. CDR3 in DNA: TGTGCCAGCTCACCACGGCCCGGACAGGGGAACACTGAAGCTTTCTTT.

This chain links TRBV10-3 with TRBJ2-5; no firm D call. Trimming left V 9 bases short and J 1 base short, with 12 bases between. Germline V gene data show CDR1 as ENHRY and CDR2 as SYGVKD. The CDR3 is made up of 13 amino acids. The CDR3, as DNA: TGTGCCATGCGACAAGAAGTCCAAGAGACCCAGTACTTC. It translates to CAMRQEVQETQYF.

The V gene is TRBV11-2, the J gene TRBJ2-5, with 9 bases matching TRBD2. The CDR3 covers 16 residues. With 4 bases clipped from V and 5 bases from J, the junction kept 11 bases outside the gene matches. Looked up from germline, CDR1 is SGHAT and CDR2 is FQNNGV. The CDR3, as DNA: TGTGCCAGCAGCTCAGCCCAGGGACTAGCAGGGGAGACCCAGTACTTC. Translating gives CASSSAQGLAGETQYF. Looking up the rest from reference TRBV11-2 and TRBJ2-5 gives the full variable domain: EAGVAQSPRYKIIEKRQSVAFWCNPISGHATLYWYQQILGQGPKLLIQFQNNGVVDDSQLPKDRFSAERLKGVDSTLKIQPAKLEDSAVYLCASSSAQGLAGETQYFGPGTRLLVL.

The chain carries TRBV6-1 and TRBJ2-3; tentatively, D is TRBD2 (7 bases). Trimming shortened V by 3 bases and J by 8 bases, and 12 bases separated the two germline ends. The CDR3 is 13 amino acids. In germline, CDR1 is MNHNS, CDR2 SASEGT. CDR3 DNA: TGTGCCAGCAGTGAGGTGAGGGGGGGTACGCAGTATTTT. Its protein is CASSEVRGGTQYF.

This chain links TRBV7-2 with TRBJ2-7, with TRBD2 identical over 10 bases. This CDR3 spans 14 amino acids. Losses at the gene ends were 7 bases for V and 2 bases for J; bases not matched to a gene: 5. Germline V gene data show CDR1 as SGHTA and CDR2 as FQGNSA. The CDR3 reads CASIPSGGTYEQYF. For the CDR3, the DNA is TGTGCCAGCATCCCTAGCGGGGGAACCTACGAGCAGTACTTC.

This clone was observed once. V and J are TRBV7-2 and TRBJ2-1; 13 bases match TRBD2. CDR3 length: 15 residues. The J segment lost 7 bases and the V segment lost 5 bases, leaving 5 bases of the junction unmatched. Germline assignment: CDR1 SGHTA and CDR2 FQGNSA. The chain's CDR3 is CASSPGLAGVNEQFF. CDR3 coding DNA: TGTGCCAGCAGCCCTGGACTAGCGGGGGTGAATGAGCAGTTCTTC.

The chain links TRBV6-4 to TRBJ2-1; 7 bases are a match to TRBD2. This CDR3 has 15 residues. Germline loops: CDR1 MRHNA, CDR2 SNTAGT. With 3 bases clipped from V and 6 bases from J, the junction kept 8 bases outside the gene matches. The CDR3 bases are TGTGCCAGCAGTGAGGTAGGGACTAAAGCCAATGAGCAGTTCTTC. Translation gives CASSEVGTKANEQFF.